This TCR beta chain was recovered during a study of T cells in Graves' hyperthyroidism and ophthalmopathy. Study conclusions and caveats: Most clonotypes expanded in thyroid above 0.001 were likewise present in blood.

This clonotype was detected a few times. The target antigen is unknown. The authors deemed Graves' hyperthyroidism stable absent ophthalmopathy progression within 18 months. The length of the CDR3 is 15 residues. Germline V gene data show CDR1 as KGHDR and CDR2 as SFDVKD. V lost 1 base and J lost 7, with 13 bases in between. Amplified TCR beta CDR3 regions came from RNA transcripts. HTBI primers were the set used in a first-round RT-PCR of the TCR CDR3. Each CDR3 protein gets one entry after TCRdb re-called the multiplex PCR reads with MiXCR. The sample has some 760,000 distinct CDR3 sequences, 14% seen once.

This TCR was recovered from a woman aged 18-29 years with Graves' hyperthyroidism. The sequenced sample consisted of blood. The V gene is TRBV24-1, the J gene TRBJ2-1; maybe TRBD1 (6 bases). The CDR3 spells CATSDFSARGNEQFF. DNA of the CDR3: TGTGCCACCAGTGATTTCTCGGCCAGGGGAAATGAGCAGTTCTTC.